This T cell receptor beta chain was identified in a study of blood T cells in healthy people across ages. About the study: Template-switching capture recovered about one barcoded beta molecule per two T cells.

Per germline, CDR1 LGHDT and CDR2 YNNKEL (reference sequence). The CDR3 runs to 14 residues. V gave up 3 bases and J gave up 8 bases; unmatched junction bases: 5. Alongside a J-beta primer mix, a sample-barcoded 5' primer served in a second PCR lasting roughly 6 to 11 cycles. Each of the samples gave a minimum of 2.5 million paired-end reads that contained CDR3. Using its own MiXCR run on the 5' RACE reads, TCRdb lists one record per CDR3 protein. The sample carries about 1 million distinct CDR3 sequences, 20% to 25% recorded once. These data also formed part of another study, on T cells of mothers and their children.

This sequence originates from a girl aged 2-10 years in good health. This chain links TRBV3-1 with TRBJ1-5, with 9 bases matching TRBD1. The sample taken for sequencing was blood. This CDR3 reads CASSHRDRVEPQHF. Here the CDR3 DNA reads TGTGCCAGCAGCCATCGGGACAGGGTTGAGCCCCAGCATTTT.